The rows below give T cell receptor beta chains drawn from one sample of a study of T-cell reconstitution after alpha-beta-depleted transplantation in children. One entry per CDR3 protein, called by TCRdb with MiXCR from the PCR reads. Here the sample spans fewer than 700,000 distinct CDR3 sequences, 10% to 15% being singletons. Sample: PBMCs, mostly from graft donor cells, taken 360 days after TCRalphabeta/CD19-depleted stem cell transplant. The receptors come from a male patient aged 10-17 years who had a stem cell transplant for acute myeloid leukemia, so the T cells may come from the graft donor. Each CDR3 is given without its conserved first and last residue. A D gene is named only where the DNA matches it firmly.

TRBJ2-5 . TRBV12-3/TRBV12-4 ASSFSVGWYQETQY
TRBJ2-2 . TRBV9 ASRAGSLPTGELF
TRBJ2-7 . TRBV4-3 ASSQAPAWEQY
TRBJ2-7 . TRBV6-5 ASTWGLNYEQY
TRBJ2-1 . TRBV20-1 RSGTRSYNEQF
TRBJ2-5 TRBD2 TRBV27 ASSFITSGGRETQY
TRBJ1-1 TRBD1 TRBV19 ASKDRAYTEAF
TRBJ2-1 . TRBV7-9 ASSLDGRDGLLWNQF
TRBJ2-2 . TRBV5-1 ASSQVWAPGTGELF
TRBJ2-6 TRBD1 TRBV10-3 AIRGLTGKEANVLT
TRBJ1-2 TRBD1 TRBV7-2 ASSFTGDYGYT
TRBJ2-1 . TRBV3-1 ASRSAGVDEQF
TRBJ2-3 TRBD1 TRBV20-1 SASDRGWTDTQY
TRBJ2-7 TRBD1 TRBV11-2 ASRKGGVAVNPTEQY
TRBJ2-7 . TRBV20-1 SARKGNGEQY
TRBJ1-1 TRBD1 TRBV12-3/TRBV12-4 ASNPKREGRGAF
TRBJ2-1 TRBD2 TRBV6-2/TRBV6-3 ASSYTGTSEYNEQF
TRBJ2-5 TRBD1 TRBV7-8 ASSIWTGQETQY
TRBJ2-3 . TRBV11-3 ASGLSYTDTQY
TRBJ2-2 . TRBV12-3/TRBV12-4 ASSFSVADSNTGELF
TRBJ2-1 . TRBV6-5 ASSYSAGLSYNEQF
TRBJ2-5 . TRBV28 ASSLWTGGTETQY
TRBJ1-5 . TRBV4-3 ASSQGLQSNQPQH
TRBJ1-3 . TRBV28 ASSPRRWKSSGNTIY
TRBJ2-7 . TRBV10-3 AISGREGNNYEQY
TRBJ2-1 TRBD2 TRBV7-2 ASSARLAGVGNEQF
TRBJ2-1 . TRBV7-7 ASSSRVSYNEQF
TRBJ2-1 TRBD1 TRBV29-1 SAGGDRVINEQF
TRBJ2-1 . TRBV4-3 ASSQDTAQF
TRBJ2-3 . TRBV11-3 ASSLSLVSDTQY
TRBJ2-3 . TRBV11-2 ASSLESAASSTDTQY
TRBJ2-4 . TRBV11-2 ASSQTNLAKNIQY
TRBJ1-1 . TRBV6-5 ASSYPQEVNTEAF
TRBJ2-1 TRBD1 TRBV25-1 ASINRQGNEQF
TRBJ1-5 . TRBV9 ASSVGVSHNQPQH
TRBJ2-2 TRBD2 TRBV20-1 SASGVVRGRDTGELF
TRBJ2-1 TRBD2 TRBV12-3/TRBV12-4 ASSPRAGVWHNEQF
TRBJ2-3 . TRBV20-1 SASYGDTQY
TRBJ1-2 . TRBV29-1 SATADQSRGYGYT
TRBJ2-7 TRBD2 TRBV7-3 ASSQGLAGVGEQY
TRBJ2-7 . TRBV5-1 ASSLDGYYEQY
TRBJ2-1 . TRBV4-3 ASNRFRNEQF
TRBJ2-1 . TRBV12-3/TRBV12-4 ASSFRTPNNEQF
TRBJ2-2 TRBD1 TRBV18 ASSPRQGAGELF
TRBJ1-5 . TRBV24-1 ATSDTQGLGGNQPQH